Each of the 6 T cell receptor beta chains below was sequenced from the same sample in a study of human T cells and chemical hapten exposure. Unique molecular identifiers were attached to individual cDNA molecules during library preparation. Each CDR3 protein is one row after TCRdb ran MiXCR on the reads. The sample yields about 3,500 distinct CDR3 sequences, more than 40% seen once. The treatment: therapeutic diphenylcyclopropenone sensitization with weekly scalp DPC. Source: whole blood, taken before DPC sensitization or 2, 6, or about 24 weeks after (not recorded which). Receptors originate from an adult with alopecia areata. Some clones in this sample may be carry-over from other donors' samples. This table probably holds off-target reads from a library built for another chain.

The chain recombines TRBV7-9 with TRBJ2-3; D unclear. The ends were cut back, 1 base at V and 1 base at J, with 12 bases in the middle. This CDR3 has 16 amino acids. Germline values: CDR1 SEHNR, CDR2 FQNEAQ (reference sequence). The DNA of the CDR3 is TGTGCCAGCAGCTTAGATTGGAGTCGAGGCACAGATACGCAGTATTTT. Protein: CASSLDWSRGTDTQYF.

The V call is TRBV7-6, the J call TRBJ2-6, with TRBD1 matching over 7 bases. V lost 5 bases and J lost 4; bases outside the gene matches: 2. The CDR3 length is 14 residues. Germline V gives CDR1 SGHVS, CDR2 FNYEAQ. CDR3 amino acids: CASSPGGGANVLTF. In DNA form, the CDR3 reads TGTGCCAGCAGCCCAGGGGGAGGGGCCAACGTCCTGACTTTC. The full variable domain, in which reference TRBV7-6 and TRBJ2-6 provide the parts outside the CDR3, is GAGVSQSPRYKVTKRGQDVALRCDPISGHVSLYWYRQALGQGPEFLTYFNYEAQQDKSGLPNDRFSAERPEGSISTLTIQRTEQRDSAMYRCASSPGGGANVLTFGAGSRLTVL.

The rearrangement links TRBV28 to TRBJ2-1, with 7 nucleotides matching TRBD1. Germline lookup yields CDR1 MDHEN and CDR2 SYDVKM. The CDR3 runs to 14 residues. Trimming at V came to 3 bases and at J to 6 bases, leaving 5 bases not matched to a gene. The CDR3 DNA reads as TGTGCCAGCAGTTTGGGACAGCTAAGCAATGAGCAGTTCTTC. It codes for CASSLGQLSNEQFF.

This sequence joins TRBV11-2 and TRBJ2-2; D is unresolved. This CDR3 contains 13 residues. V lost 1 base, J lost 7 bases, and 7 bases lay in between. Germline values: CDR1 SGHAT, CDR2 FQNNGV. CDR3 DNA sequence: TGTGCCAGCAGCTTAGTTGTGGTCGGGGAGCTGTTTTTT. Protein: CASSLVVVGELFF. Drawing the rest from reference TRBV11-2 and TRBJ2-2, the complete variable domain is EAGVAQSPRYKIIEKRQSVAFWCNPISGHATLYWYQQILGQGPKLLIQFQNNGVVDDSQLPKDRFSAERLKGVDSTLKIQPAKLEDSAVYLCASSLVVVGELFFGEGSRLTVL.

This clonotype has more than one count but fewer than ten. The chain carries TRBV23-1 and TRBJ2-7, with TRBD1 matching 9 bases. TRBV23-1 is marked as an open reading frame, function uncertain. The CDR3 spans 17 residues. V lost 1 base to trimming and J lost 2 bases; unmatched junction nucleotides: 9. The CDR3 DNA is TGCGCCAGCAGTCAATTGAACCGGGACAGGGCAACCTACGAGCAGTACTTC. The encoded protein is CASSQLNRDRATYEQYF.

This clonotype came up a few times. This sequence joins TRBV10-3 and TRBJ2-3; D is unresolved. Looked up from germline, CDR1 is ENHRY and CDR2 is SYGVKD. V lost 3 bases and J lost 0, with 10 bases in between. The CDR3 runs 15 residues. The CDR3: CAISDAVTSTDTQYF. CDR3 in DNA: TGTGCCATCAGTGATGCAGTAACTAGCACAGATACGCAGTATTTT.